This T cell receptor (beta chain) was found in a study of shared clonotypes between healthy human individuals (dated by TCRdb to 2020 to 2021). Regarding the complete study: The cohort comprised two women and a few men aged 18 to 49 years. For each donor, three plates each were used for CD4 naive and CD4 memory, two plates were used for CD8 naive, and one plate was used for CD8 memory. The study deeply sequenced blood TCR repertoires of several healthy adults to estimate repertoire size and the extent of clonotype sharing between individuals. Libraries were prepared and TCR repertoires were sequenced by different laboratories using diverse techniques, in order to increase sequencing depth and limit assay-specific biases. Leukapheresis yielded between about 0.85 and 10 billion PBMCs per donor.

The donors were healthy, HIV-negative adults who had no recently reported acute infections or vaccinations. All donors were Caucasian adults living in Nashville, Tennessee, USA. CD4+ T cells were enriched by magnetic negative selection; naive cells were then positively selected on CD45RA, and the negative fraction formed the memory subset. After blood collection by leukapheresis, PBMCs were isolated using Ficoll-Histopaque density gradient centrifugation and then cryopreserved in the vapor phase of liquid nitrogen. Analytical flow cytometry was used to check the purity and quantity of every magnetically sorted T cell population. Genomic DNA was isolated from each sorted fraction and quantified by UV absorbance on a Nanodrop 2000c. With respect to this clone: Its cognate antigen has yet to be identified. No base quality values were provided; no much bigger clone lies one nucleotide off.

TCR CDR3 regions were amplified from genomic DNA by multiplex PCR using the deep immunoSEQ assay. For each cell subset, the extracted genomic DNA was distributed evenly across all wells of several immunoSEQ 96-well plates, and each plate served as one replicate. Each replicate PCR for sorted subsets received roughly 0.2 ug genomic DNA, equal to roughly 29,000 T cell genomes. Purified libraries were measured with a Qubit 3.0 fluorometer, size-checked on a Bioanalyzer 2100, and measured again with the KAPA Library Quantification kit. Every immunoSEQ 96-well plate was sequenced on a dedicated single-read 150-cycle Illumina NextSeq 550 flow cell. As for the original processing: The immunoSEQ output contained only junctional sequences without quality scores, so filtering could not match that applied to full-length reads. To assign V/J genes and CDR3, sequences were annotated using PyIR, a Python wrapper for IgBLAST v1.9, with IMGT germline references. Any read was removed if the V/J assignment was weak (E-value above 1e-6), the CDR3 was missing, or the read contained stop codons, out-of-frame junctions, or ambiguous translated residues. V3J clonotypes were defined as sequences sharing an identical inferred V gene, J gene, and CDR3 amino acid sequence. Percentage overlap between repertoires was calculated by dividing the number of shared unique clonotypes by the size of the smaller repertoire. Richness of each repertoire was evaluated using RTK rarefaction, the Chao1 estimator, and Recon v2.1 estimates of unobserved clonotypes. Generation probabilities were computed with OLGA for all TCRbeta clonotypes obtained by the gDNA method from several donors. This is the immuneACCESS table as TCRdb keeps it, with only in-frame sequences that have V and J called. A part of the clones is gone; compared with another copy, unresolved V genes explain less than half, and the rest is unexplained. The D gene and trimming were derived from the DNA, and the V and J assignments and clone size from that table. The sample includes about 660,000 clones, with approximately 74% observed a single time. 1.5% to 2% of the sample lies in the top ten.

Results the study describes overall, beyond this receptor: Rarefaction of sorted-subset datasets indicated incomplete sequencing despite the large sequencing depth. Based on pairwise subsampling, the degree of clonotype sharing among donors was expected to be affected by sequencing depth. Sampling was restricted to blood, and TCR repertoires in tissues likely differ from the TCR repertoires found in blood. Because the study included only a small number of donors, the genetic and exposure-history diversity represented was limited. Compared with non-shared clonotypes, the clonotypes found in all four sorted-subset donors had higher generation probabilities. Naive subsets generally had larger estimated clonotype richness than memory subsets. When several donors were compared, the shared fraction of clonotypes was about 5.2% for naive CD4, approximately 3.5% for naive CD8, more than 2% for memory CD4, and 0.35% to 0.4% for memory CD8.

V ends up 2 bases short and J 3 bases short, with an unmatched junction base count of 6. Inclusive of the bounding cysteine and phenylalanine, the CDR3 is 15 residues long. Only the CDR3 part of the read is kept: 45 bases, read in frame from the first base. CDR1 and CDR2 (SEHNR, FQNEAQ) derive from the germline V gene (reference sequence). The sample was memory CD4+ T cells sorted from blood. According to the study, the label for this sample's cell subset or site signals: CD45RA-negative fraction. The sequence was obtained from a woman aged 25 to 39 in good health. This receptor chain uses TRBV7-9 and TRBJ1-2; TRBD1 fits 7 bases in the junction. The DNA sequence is TGTGCCAGCAGCTTACACACAGGGGTCGACTATGGCTACACCTTC. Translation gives CASSLHTGVDYGYTF.